The source of this T cell receptor beta chain is a study of Tregs in tolerant kidney transplant recipients. Findings and limits, study-wide: For some patients, primers changed over time, blocking nucleotide-level comparison.

This clone is a singleton in its sample. Its target is not known. Germline trimming cut 4 bases from V and 0 bases from J; bases unmatched to any gene: 8. The CDR3 runs to 17 residues. From germline, CDR1 is LGHNA and CDR2 YNFKEQ. Only in-frame clones appear in the TCRdb table, and some are missing; sequencing was by immunoSEQ multiplex PCR. Of 90,000 to 130,000 clones in the sample, roughly 89% are singletons; the top ten hold approximately 0.34%. Sequencing was performed on CD4+ T cells from blood, taken before the transplant. The chain uses TRBV4-2 and TRBJ2-3; 9 bases agree with TRBD2. This receptor was identified in a human donor who received a combined kidney and bone marrow transplant. The CDR3 protein is CASSLLRRGGSTDTQYF. CDR3 DNA sequence: TGTGCCAGCAGCCTCCTTCGGCGGGGGGGTAGCACAGATACGCAGTATTTT.